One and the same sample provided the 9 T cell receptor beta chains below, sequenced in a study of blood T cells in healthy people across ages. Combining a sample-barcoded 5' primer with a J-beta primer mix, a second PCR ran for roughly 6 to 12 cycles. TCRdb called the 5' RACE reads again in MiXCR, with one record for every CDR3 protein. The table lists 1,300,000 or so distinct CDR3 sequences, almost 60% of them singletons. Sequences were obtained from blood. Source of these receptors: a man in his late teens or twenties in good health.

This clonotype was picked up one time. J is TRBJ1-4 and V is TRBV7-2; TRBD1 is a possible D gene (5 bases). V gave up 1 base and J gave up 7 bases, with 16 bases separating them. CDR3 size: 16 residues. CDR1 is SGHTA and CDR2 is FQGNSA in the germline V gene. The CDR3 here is CASSLVPGPGGEKLFF. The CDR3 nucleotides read TGTGCCAGCAGCTTAGTGCCGGGACCCGGGGGTGAAAAACTGTTTTTT.

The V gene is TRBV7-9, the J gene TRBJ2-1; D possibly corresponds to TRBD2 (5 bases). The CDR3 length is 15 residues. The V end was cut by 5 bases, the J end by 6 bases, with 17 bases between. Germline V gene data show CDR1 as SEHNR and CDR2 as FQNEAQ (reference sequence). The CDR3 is CASSLGSPLVNEQFF. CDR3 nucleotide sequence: TGTGCCAGCAGCCTAGGATCCCCACTAGTCAATGAGCAGTTCTTC.

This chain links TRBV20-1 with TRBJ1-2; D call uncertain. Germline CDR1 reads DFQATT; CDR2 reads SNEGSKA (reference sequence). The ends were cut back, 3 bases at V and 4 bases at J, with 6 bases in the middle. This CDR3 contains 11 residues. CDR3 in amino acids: CSARGSYGYTF. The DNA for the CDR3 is TGCAGTGCTAGGGGTAGCTATGGCTACACCTTC.

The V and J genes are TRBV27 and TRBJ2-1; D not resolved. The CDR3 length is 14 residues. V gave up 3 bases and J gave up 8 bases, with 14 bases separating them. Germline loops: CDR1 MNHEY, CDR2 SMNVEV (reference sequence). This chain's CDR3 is CASSFPGQLDEQFF. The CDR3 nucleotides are TGTGCCAGCAGTTTCCCCGGCCAGCTAGATGAGCAGTTCTTC.

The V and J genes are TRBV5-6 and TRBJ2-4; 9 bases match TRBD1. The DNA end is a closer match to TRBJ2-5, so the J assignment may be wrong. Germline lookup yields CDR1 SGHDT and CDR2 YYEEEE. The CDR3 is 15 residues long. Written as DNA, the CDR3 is TGTGCCAGCAGCTGGACAGGGGTGGATTTAGAGACCCAGTACTTC. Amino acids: CASSWTGVDLETQYF.

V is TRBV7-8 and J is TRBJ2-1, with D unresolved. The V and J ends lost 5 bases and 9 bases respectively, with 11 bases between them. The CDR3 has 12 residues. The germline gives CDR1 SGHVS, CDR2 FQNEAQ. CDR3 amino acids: CASSKERVEQFF. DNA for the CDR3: TGTGCCAGCAGCAAAGAGCGAGTTGAGCAGTTCTTC.

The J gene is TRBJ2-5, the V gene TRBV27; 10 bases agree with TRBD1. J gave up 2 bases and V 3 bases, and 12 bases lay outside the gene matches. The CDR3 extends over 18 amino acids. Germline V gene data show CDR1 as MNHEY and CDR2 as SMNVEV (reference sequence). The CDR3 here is CASSFLKEGTGAQETQYF. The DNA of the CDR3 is TGTGCCAGCAGTTTTTTGAAGGAGGGGACAGGGGCTCAAGAGACCCAGTACTTC.

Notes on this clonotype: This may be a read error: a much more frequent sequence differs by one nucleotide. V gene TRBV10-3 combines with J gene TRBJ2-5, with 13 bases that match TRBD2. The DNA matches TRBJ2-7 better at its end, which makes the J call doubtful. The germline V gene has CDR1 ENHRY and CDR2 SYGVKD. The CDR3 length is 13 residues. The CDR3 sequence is CASWTSGSYEQYF. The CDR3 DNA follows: TGTGCCAGCTGGACTAGCGGGAGCTACGAGCAGTACTTC.

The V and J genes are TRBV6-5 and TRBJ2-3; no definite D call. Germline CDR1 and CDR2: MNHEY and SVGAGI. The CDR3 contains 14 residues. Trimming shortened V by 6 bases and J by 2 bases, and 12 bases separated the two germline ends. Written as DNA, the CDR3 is TGTGCCAGCAGCTCCTTGGGTCTCACAGATACGCAGTATTTT. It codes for CASSSLGLTDTQYF.